A single sample gave rise to the 21 T cell receptor beta chains below, sequenced in a study of blood T cell repertoires in COVID-19. Measured with immunoSEQ multiplex PCR; TCRdb has only the in-frame clones, and not every one. The sample has about 88,000 clones, 85% to 95% seen once. Sample: peripheral blood. These receptors came from a man aged 60-69 years with acute or convalescent COVID-19.

The rearrangement links TRBV19 to TRBJ2-4; no clear D gene. The CDR3 runs to 15 residues. Deletions cut 2 bases from V and 0 bases from J, with 8 bases between. Germline loops: CDR1 LNHDA, CDR2 SQIVND (reference sequence). The CDR3 DNA reads TGTGCCAGTAGTATACTATCCATAGCCAAAAACATTCAGTACTTC. This codes for CASSILSIAKNIQYF.

The genes are TRBV12-3 or TRBV12-4 and TRBJ2-5, with TRBD1 identical over 7 bases. The CDR3 loop spans 13 amino acids. J gave up 3 bases and V 7 bases, and 5 bases lay outside the gene matches. The CDR3 nucleotides read TGTGCCAGCACCGTGACAGGGAAAGAGACCCAGTACTTC. Protein sequence: CASTVTGKETQYF.

The chain employs TRBV6-2 or TRBV6-3 and TRBJ2-3, with TRBD2 as a possible D gene (6 bases). V lost 2 bases, J lost 2 bases, and 8 bases lay in between. CDR1 MNHEY and CDR2 SVGEGT come from the germline V gene. The CDR3 totals 14 residues. The CDR3 reads CASSYGDFTDTQYF. The CDR3 region has the DNA TGTGCCAGCAGTTACGGGGACTTCACAGATACGCAGTATTTT.

The CDR3 DNA is TGTGCCAGCAGCTTGGAGACAGGGGCCCAAAGCACAGATACGCAGTATTTT. It yields the protein CASSLETGAQSTDTQYF. The chain has TRBV5-6 and TRBJ2-3; TRBD1 agrees at 8 bases. Trimming removed 0 bases from V and 0 bases from J; junction bases left unmatched: 6. Germline V CDR1 and CDR2: SGHDT, YYEEEE. The CDR3 is made up of 17 amino acids.

The chain combines TRBV4-3 with TRBJ1-4, with a weak D call TRBD1 (6 bases). V lost 2 bases to trimming and J lost 0 bases, with 13 bases between them. The germline V gene has CDR1 LGHNA and CDR2 YSLEER. CDR3 length: 17 amino acids. The CDR3 DNA sequence: TGCGCCAGCAGCCAAAACAGGGTCGGGGCAACTAATGAAAAACTGTTTTTT. Protein product: CASSQNRVGATNEKLFF.

The chain is built from TRBV18 and TRBJ2-7, with D possibly being TRBD1 (6 bases). Germline V CDR1 and CDR2: KGHSH, LQKENI. Between the trimmed V and J ends, which lost 3 bases and 3 bases, there was a span of 12 bases. This CDR3 contains 14 residues. The CDR3 DNA is TGTGCCAGCTCACCGACAGGAGTCGACTACGAGCAGTACTTC. Protein product: CASSPTGVDYEQYF.

The V call is TRBV14, the J call TRBJ1-4; D is undetermined. V was cut by 4 bases and J by 7 bases, with 13 bases left in between. CDR1 is SGHDN and CDR2 is FVKESK in the germline V gene. The CDR3 runs to 14 residues. CDR3 DNA sequence: TGTGCCAGCAGCCGCGGGTTCGGTGGTGAAAAACTGTTTTTT. This gives the protein CASSRGFGGEKLFF.

The chain couples TRBV10-2 to TRBJ1-6; 9 positions agree with TRBD1. J lost 12 bases, V lost 6 bases, and 9 bases had no gene match. Germline V CDR1 and CDR2: WSHSY, SAAADI. The CDR3 is 14 amino acids. This CDR3 reads CASRDRGPYRPLHF. The CDR3 coding sequence is TGCGCCAGCAGGGACAGGGGCCCCTATCGACCCCTCCACTTT.

The J gene is TRBJ1-5, the V gene TRBV4-1; TRBD1 agrees at 9 bases. The germline V gene has CDR1 MGHRA and CDR2 YSYEKL. Losses at the gene ends were 1 base for V and 0 bases for J; bases not matched to a gene: 7. The CDR3 consists of 18 residues. The CDR3 spells CASSQGPGTGYSNQPQHF. The CDR3, as DNA: TGCGCCAGCAGCCAAGGTCCCGGGACAGGGTATAGCAATCAGCCCCAGCATTTT.

This sequence joins TRBV25-1 and TRBJ2-2; TRBD1 agrees at 7 bases. The trim removed 4 bases at V and 2 bases at J, leaving 4 bases unmatched. The CDR3 has 15 residues. Germline CDR1 MGHDK, CDR2 SYGVNS. The CDR3 sequence is CASSGDRLNTGELFF. In DNA form, the CDR3 reads TGTGCCAGCAGTGGGGACAGACTAAACACCGGGGAGCTGTTTTTT.

The chain is built from TRBV29-1 and TRBJ2-1, with D possibly being TRBD2 (5 bases). CDR1 and CDR2 (germline): SQVTM, ANQGSEA. This CDR3 has 11 amino acids. V lost 3 bases to trimming and J lost 7 bases, with 7 bases between them. CDR3 residues: CSVERVNEQFF. The CDR3 DNA reads as TGCAGCGTTGAGCGGGTGAATGAGCAGTTCTTC.

The V and J genes are TRBV11-2 and TRBJ1-1, with 8 nucleotides matching TRBD1. The CDR3 is 13 residues long. CDR1 SGHAT and CDR2 FQNNGV come from the germline V gene. V lost 5 bases, J lost 5 bases, and 4 bases stayed unmatched. The CDR3 sequence: CASSEQGGTEAFF. DNA of the CDR3: TGTGCCAGCAGCGAACAGGGGGGTACTGAAGCTTTCTTT.

CDR3 DNA sequence: TGTGCCAGCAGCCCGTCTAACGAATACACTGAAGCTTTCTTT. Encoded protein: CASSPSNEYTEAFF. The chain couples TRBV9 to TRBJ1-1; D not resolved. CDR3 length: 14 amino acids. V dropped 4 bases and J dropped 3 bases, with 13 bases sitting between them. Germline V gene lookup returns CDR1 SGDLS and CDR2 YYNGEE.

The chain carries TRBV6-2 or TRBV6-3 and TRBJ1-1; unclear D gene. V gave up 2 bases and J gave up 0 bases, with 7 bases separating them. Germline V gives CDR1 MNHEY, CDR2 SVGEGT. The CDR3 consists of 14 residues. In DNA, the CDR3 is TGTGCCAGCAGTTACCCAGTCATGAACACTGAAGCTTTCTTT. Protein product: CASSYPVMNTEAFF.

This CDR3 reads CASSPSRGGGRETQYF. The CDR3, as DNA: TGCGCCAGCAGCCCATCCAGGGGAGGGGGTCGAGAGACCCAGTACTTC. This sequence joins TRBV4-3 and TRBJ2-5; possible D gene TRBD2, 7 bases. Trimming left V 4 bases short and J 4 bases short, with 19 bases between. This CDR3 is built from 16 residues. Germline V gene lookup returns CDR1 LGHNA and CDR2 YSLEER.

The DNA for the CDR3 is TGTGCCAGCAGCTTAGGGGGCAACCCTGCCGGGGAGCTGTTTTTT. Translating it yields CASSLGGNPAGELFF. The V call is TRBV7-9, the J call TRBJ2-2, with D possibly TRBD1 on 5 matching bases. CDR3 size: 15 residues. Trimming stripped 1 base from V and 6 bases from J, with 12 bases between. Looked up from germline, CDR1 is SEHNR and CDR2 is FQNEAQ (reference sequence).

The rearrangement links TRBV4-3 to TRBJ2-1; TRBD1 aligns across 10 bases. There are 16 residues in the CDR3. The V gene's germline CDR1 is LGHNA and CDR2 YSLEER. The J segment lost 9 bases and the V segment lost 1 base, leaving 9 bases of the junction unmatched. DNA of the CDR3: TGCGCCAGCAGCCAAGCCTCGGACAGGGGGTGGGCTGAGCAGTTCTTC. Translation gives CASSQASDRGWAEQFF.

DNA for the CDR3: TGCAGCGTTGAAGGGACAGCCTACGAGCAGTACTTC. Translation gives CSVEGTAYEQYF. The chain carries TRBV29-1 and TRBJ2-7, with D possibly matching TRBD1 (6 bases). Per the germline V gene, CDR1 is SQVTM and CDR2 is ANQGSEA. The CDR3 consists of 12 residues. V was clipped by 1 base and J by 2 bases, with 6 bases between them.

CDR3 region: CASSYGSGRAPSTDTQYF. The CDR3 region has the DNA TGTGCCAGCAGTTACGGGAGCGGGAGGGCCCCTAGCACAGATACGCAGTATTTT. The rearrangement uses TRBV6-2 or TRBV6-3 and TRBJ2-3, with TRBD2 matching over 10 bases. The CDR3 spans 18 residues. Unmatched junction bases numbered 8, after V lost 2 bases and J lost 0 bases. CDR1 and CDR2 from the germline V gene are MNHEY and SVGEGT.

V and J are TRBV6-5 and TRBJ1-1, with D maybe TRBD1 (5 bases). The CDR3 runs 14 residues. Germline CDR1 is MNHEY and CDR2 is SVGAGI. V lost 8 bases and J lost 0, with 13 bases in between. The CDR3 DNA reads as TGTGCCAGCTCGACGGTGGACATGAACACTGAAGCTTTCTTT. This gives the protein CASSTVDMNTEAFF.

The chain links TRBV27 to TRBJ2-6, with D possibly being TRBD1 (5 bases). There are 18 residues in the CDR3. Germline CDR1 is MNHEY and CDR2 is SMNVEV (reference sequence). V lost 1 base and J lost 0, with 13 bases in between. The CDR3 DNA is TGTGCCAGCAGTTTATACCAGGGCTACATCTCTGGGGCCAACGTCCTGACTTTC. This encodes CASSLYQGYISGANVLTF.